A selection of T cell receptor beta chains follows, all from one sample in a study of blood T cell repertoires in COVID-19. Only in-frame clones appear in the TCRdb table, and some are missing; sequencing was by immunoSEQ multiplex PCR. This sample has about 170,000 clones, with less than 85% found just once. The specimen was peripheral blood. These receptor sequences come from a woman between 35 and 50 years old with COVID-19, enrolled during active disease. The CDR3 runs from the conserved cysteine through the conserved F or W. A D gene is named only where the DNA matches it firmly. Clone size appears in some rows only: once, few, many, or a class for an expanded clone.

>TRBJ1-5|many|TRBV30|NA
TGTGCCTGGAGTGGGCCAGGGAAGGTTCAGGCCCAGCATTTT
CAWSGPGKVQAQHF
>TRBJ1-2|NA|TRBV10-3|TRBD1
TGTGCCATCAGTCAACCGACAGGGGTCGGTGGCTACACCTTC
CAISQPTGVGGYTF
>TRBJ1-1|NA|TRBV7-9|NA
TGTGCCAGCTCGACAGGGAACACTGAAGCTTTCTTT
CASSTGNTEAFF
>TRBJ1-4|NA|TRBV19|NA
TGTGCCAGTAGTATCGGGGGGACCTCTAATGAAAAACTGTTTTTT
CASSIGGTSNEKLFF
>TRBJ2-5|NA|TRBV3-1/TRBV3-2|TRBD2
TGTGCCAGCAGCCACGCTGGGACTAGCGGGGAGACCCAGTACTTC
CASSHAGTSGETQYF
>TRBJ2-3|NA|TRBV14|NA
TGTGCCAGCAGTTATGGACAGACAGATACGCAGTATTTT
CASSYGQTDTQYF
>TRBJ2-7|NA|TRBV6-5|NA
TGTGCCAGCGGGAGCTCCTACGAGCAGTACTTC
CASGSSYEQYF
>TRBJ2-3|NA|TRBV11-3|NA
TGTGCCAGCAGCCTCAACCCACATCAAGATACGCAGTATTTT
CASSLNPHQDTQYF
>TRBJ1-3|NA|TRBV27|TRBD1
TGTGCCAGCGCGGGACAGGGGCCCGGAAACACCATATATTTT
CASAGQGPGNTIYF
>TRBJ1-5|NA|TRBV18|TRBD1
TGTGCCAGCTCATCCCTGACAGGGGAGGGTCAGCCCCAGCATTTT
CASSSLTGEGQPQHF
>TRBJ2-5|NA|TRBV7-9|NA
TGTGCCAGCAGCTTATCCGGCCAAGAGACCCAGTACTTC
CASSLSGQETQYF
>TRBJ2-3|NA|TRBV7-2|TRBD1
TGTGCCAGCAGCGTCAGACAGGGTGGCAAGGCAGATACGCAGTATTTT
CASSVRQGGKADTQYF
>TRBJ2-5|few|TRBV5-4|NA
TGTGCCAGCAGCTTGGCGGGGGAGGAAGAGACCCAGTACTTC
CASSLAGEEETQYF
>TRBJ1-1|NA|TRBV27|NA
TGTGCCAGCAACTCACACAGGGCGGGCACTGAAGCTTTCTTT
CASNSHRAGTEAFF
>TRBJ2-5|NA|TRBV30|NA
TGTGCCTGGAGTGTATCTCACAAAGAGACCCAGTACTTC
CAWSVSHKETQYF
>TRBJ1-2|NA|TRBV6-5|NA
TGTGCCAGCAGCCTGACAGAGAACTATGGCTACACCTTC
CASSLTENYGYTF
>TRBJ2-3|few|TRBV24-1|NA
TGTGCCACCAGTGATTCAGGTGGCGGGGCGAGCACAGATACGCAGTATTTT
CATSDSGGGASTDTQYF
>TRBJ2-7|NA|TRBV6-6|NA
TGTGCCAGCTACCGGGACACCCCCTACGAGCAGTACTTC
CASYRDTPYEQYF
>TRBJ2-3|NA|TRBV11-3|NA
TGTGCCAGCAGCCTAGACAGGTCCCGGGATACGCAGTATTTT
CASSLDRSRDTQYF
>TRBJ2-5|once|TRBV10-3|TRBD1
TGTGCCATCAGTGACCCGGGACAGCGACCTGTACGGACCCAGTACTTC
CAISDPGQRPVRTQYF
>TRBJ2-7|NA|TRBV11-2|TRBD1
TGTGCCAGCAGCTTAGATTTCGGGACAGTTAACGAGCAGTACTTC
CASSLDFGTVNEQYF
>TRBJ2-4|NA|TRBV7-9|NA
TGTGCCAGCAGCTTAAGTCTCGAAAACTCTCAGTACTTC
CASSLSLENSQYF
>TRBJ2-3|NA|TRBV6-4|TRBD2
TGTGCCAGCAGTCCAATAGCGGGAGTTAGTACAGATACGCAGTATTTT
CASSPIAGVSTDTQYF
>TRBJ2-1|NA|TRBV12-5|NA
TGTGCTAGTGGTTTGGCGGTAAACAATGAGCAGTTCTTC
CASGLAVNNEQFF
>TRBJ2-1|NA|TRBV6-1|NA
TGTGCCAGCTGTGACGGAGTTCGGATCGATGAGCAGTTCTTC
CASCDGVRIDEQFF
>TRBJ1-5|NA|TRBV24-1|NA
TGTGCCACCAGTGGGGCAGGGTATCAGCCCCAGCATTTT
CATSGAGYQPQHF
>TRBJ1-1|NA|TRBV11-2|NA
TGTGCCAGCAGCCACGCGGGGAACACTGAAGCTTTCTTT
CASSHAGNTEAFF
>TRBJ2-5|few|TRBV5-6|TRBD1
TGTGCCAGCAGCCAAATCCGGGACAGGGGTGGGGTGACCCAGTACTTC
CASSQIRDRGGVTQYF
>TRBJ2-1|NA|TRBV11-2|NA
TGTGCCAGCAGCTCAGGACTGGAATTTAAGCAGTTCTTC
CASSSGLEFKQFF
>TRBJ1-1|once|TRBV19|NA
TGTGCCAGTAGTATGGGTGGGGCAGGGACTGAAGCTTTCTTT
CASSMGGAGTEAFF
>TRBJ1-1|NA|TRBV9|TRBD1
TGTGCCAGCAGCGTAGGACCCTGGACAGGCGATCGCAACACTGAAGCTTTCTTT
CASSVGPWTGDRNTEAFF
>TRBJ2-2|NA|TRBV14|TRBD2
TGTGCCAGCAGCCGGGGGGGCACCGGGGAGCTGTTTTTT
CASSRGGTGELFF
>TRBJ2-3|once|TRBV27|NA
TGTGCCAGCAGTTTACTCGGGGACACAGATACGCAGTATTTT
CASSLLGDTDTQYF
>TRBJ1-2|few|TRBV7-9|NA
TGTGCCAGCAGCTCGGGACTCAACTATGGCTACACCTTC
CASSSGLNYGYTF
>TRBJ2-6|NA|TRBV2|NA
TGTGCCAGCAGTGGGCCCACAGGGCTTGGGGCCAACGTCCTGACTTTC
CASSGPTGLGANVLTF
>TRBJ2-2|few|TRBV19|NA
TGTGCCAGTAGGTTACCCGGCACCGGGGAGCTGTTTTTT
CASRLPGTGELFF
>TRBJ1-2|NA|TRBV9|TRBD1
TGTGCCAGCAGCGGGACAGGGGACTATGGCTACACCTTC
CASSGTGDYGYTF
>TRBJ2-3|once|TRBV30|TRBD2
TGTGCCTGGAGTACGGGGGGGCTAGGAGCAGATACGCAGTATTTT
CAWSTGGLGADTQYF
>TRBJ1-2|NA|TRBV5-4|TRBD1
TGTGCCAGCAGCTTGGGGGGACAGGCTCATGGCTACACCTTC
CASSLGGQAHGYTF
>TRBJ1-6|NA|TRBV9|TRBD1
TGTGCCAGCAGCGCCTTTGGACAGGCCGATAATTCACCCCTCCACTTT
CASSAFGQADNSPLHF
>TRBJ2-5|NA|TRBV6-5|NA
TGTGCCAGCAGTTACTCAGCCTTGGAGACCCAGTACTTC
CASSYSALETQYF
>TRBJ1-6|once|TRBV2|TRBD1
TGTGCCAGCAGTGAGACAGGGGAGGCCTATAATTCACCCCTCCACTTT
CASSETGEAYNSPLHF